This TCR beta chain appears in the sequencing data of a study of shared clonotypes between healthy human individuals. The data were produced by immunoSEQ multiplex PCR, yet TCRdb's version contains in-frame clones alone and is incomplete. The sample holds about 2.3 million clones; approximately 95% are singletons and the top ten take approximately 0.4%. The sample comprised naive CD4+ T cells from PBMCs. Subset meaning: CD45RA+ positively selected. The origin of this receptor is a man aged 18 to 35 in good health. Some clones in this sample may be carry-over from other donors' samples.

In DNA, the CDR3 is TGTGCCACCAGCACCCGTTGGCTAGCGGGAGGAGATACGCAGTATTTT. Translated, it gives CATSTRWLAGGDTQYF. The rearrangement joins TRBV15 to TRBJ2-3; 11 bases agree with TRBD2. The CDR3 length is 16 residues. The V gene's germline CDR1 is LNHNV and CDR2 YYDKDF (reference sequence). V gave up 4 bases and J gave up 5 bases; unmatched junction bases: 8.